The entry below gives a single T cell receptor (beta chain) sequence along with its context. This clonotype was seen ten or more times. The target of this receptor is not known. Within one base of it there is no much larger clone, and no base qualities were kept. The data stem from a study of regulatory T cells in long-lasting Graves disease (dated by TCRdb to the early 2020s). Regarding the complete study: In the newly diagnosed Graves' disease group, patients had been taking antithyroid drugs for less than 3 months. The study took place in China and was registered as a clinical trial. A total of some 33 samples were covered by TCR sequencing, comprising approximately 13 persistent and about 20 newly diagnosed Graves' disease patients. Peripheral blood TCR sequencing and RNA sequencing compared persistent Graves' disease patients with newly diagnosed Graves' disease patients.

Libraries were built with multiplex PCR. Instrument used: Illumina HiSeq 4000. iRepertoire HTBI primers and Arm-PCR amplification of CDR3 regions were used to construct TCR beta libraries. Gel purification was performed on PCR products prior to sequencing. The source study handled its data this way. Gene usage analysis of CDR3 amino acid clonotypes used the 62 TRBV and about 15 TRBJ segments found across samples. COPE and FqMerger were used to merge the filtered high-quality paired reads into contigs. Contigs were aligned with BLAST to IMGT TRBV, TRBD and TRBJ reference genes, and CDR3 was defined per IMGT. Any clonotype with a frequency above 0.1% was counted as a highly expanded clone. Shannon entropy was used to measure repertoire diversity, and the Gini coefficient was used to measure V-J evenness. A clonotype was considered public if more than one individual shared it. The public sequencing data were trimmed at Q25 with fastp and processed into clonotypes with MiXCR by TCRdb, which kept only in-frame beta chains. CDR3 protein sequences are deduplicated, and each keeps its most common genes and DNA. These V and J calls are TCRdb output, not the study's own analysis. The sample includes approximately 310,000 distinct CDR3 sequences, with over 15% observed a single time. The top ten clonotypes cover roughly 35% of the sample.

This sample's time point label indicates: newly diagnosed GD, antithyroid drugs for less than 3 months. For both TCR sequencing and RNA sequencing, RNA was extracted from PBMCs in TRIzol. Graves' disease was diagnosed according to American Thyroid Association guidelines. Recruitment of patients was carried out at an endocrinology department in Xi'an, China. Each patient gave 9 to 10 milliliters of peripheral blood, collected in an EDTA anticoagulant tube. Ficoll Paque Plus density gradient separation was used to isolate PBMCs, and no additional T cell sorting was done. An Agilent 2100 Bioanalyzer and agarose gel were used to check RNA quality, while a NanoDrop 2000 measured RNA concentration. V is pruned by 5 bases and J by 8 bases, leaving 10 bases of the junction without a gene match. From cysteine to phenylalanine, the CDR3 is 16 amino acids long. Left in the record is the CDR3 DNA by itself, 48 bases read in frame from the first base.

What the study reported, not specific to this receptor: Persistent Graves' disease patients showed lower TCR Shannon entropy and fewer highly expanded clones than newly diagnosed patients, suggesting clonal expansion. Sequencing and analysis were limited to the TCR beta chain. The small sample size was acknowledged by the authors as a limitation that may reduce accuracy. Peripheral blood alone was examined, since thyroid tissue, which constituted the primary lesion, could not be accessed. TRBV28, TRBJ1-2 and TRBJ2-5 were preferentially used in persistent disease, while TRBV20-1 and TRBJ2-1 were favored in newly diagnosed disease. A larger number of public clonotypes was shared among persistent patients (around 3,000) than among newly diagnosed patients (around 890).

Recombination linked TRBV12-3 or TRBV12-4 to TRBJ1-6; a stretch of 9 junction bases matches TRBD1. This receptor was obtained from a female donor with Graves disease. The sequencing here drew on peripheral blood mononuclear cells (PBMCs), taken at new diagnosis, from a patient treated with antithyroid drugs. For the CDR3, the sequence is CASSRVRDREHSPLHF. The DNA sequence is TGTGCCAGCAGTAGAGTCCGGGACAGGGAACATTCACCCCTCCACTTT.